The T cell receptor (beta chain) described here comes from a study of a mutant IDH1 vaccine in newly diagnosed glioma. Time point specified: week 23, last vaccination. The vaccine gave 300 ug of a 20-mer mutant IDH1 peptide subcutaneously per dose. With regard to this clone: The antigen is not known.

Germline V gene lookup returns CDR1 SNHLY and CDR2 FYNNEI. This CDR3 contains 14 residues. Germline trimming cut 4 bases from V and 7 bases from J; bases unmatched to any gene: 6. Sequencing was performed with immunoSEQ multiplex PCR; in TCRdb, only in-frame clones are kept and a portion is missing. Here the sample spans about 72,000 clones, around 82% being singletons. The clonotype comes from a man between 18 and 35 years old with glioma. Material: PBMCs, obtained from a glioma patient whose treatment included an IDH1 peptide vaccine. The J gene is TRBJ2-3, the V gene TRBV2, with 9 bases matching TRBD2. This CDR3 is CASSGAGGLHTQYF. The CDR3 DNA follows: TGTGCCAGCAGTGGGGCGGGGGGGCTACATACGCAGTATTTT.